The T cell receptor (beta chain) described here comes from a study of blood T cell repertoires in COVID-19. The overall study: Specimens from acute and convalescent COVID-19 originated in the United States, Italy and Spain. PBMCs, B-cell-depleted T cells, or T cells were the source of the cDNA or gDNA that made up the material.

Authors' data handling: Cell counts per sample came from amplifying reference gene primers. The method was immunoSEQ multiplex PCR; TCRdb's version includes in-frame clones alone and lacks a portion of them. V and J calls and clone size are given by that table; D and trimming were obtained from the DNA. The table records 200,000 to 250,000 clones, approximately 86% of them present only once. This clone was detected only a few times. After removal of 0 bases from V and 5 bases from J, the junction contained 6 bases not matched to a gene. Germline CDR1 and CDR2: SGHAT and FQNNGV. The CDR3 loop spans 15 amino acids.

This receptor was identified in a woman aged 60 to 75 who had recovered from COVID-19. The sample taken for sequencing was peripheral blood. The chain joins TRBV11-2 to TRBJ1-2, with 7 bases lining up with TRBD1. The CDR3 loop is CASSLEGQPSYGYTF. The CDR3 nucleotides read TGTGCCAGCAGCTTAGAGGGACAGCCTAGTTATGGCTACACCTTC.